The rows below give T cell receptor beta chains drawn from one sample of a study of T cells after somatic rescue of genetic block. The protocol was immunoSEQ multiplex PCR, while the TCRdb copy is restricted to in-frame clones and leaves out a portion. There are 100,000 to 120,000 clones in the sample; around nine tenths occur only once, and about 1.5% lies in the top ten. The source material was peripheral blood mononuclear cells (PBMCs). These receptors were taken from a woman between 18 and 29 years old. The CDR3 runs from the conserved cysteine through the conserved F or W. The order of the fields is CDR3 length, J gene, clone size, D gene, V gene, CDR3 protein, CDR3 DNA. The D gene is left open where the match is weak. The size entry is marked missing in some rows and otherwise reads once, few, many or a size class.

14 | TRBJ1-5 | NA | NA | TRBV7-8 | CASSSGVSNQPQHF | TGTGCCAGCAGCTCGGGAGTGAGCAATCAGCCCCAGCATTTT
14 | TRBJ2-5 | once | TRBD2 | TRBV6-5 | CASSPSGGKETQYF | TGTGCCAGCAGTCCTAGCGGGGGGAAAGAGACCCAGTACTTC
14 | TRBJ2-7 | NA | TRBD1 | TRBV11-2 | CASSAGTGDYEQYF | TGTGCCAGCAGCGCAGGGACAGGGGACTACGAGCAGTACTTC
17 | TRBJ2-2 | NA | TRBD2 | TRBV4-2 | CASSQLTSGTNTGELFF | TGTGCCAGCAGCCAATTGACTAGCGGGACGAACACCGGGGAGCTGTTTTTT
19 | TRBJ2-7 | NA | TRBD2 | TRBV28 | CASSSPRLAGGLGSYEQYF | TGTGCCAGCAGTTCCCCACGACTAGCGGGGGGGCTTGGGTCCTACGAGCAGTACTTC
14 | TRBJ2-2 | NA | TRBD1 | TRBV19 | CASRLQGAIGELFF | TGTGCCAGTAGATTACAGGGGGCCATCGGGGAGCTGTTTTTT
15 | TRBJ2-2 | NA | TRBD1 | TRBV4-1 | CASSQVGGKTGELFF | TGCGCCAGCAGCCAAGTAGGGGGCAAAACCGGGGAGCTGTTTTTT
13 | TRBJ1-2 | once | TRBD1 | TRBV6-5 | CASSYRQGDGYTF | TGTGCCAGCAGTTACAGGCAGGGGGATGGCTACACCTTC
12 | TRBJ2-4 | NA | NA | TRBV14 | CASSQDRLVRHF | TGTGCCAGCAGCCAAGATCGTTTGGTTAGGCACTTC
17 | TRBJ2-7 | NA | TRBD2 | TRBV7-8 | CASSPAGLAGLPYEQYF | TGTGCCAGCAGCCCCGCGGGACTAGCTGGATTGCCCTACGAGCAGTACTTC
12 | TRBJ1-2 | NA | NA | TRBV30 | CAWSVPAGGYTF | TGTGCCTGGAGTGTGCCCGCCGGGGGCTACACCTTC
15 | TRBJ2-7 | NA | NA | TRBV6-6 | CASSYGQGSSVEQYF | TGTGCCAGCAGTTACGGGCAGGGATCCTCTGTCGAGCAGTACTTC
15 | TRBJ2-7 | NA | TRBD2 | TRBV9 | CASSVASGGPHEQYF | TGTGCCAGCAGCGTGGCTAGCGGGGGCCCCCACGAGCAGTACTTC
14 | TRBJ1-1 | NA | TRBD1 | TRBV2 | CASNSGGWDTEAFF | TGTGCCAGCAATTCAGGGGGCTGGGACACTGAAGCTTTCTTT
14 | TRBJ1-1 | NA | NA | TRBV6-5 | CASSSPGGNFEAFF | TGTGCCAGCAGTAGTCCGGGAGGGAACTTTGAAGCTTTCTTT
14 | TRBJ1-6 | NA | NA | TRBV6-1 | CASSATGAGSPLHF | TGTGCCAGCAGTGCTACGGGAGCCGGATCACCCCTCCACTTT
10 | TRBJ2-7 | NA | NA | TRBV20-1 | CSVQDYEQYF | TGCAGTGTTCAGGACTACGAGCAGTACTTC